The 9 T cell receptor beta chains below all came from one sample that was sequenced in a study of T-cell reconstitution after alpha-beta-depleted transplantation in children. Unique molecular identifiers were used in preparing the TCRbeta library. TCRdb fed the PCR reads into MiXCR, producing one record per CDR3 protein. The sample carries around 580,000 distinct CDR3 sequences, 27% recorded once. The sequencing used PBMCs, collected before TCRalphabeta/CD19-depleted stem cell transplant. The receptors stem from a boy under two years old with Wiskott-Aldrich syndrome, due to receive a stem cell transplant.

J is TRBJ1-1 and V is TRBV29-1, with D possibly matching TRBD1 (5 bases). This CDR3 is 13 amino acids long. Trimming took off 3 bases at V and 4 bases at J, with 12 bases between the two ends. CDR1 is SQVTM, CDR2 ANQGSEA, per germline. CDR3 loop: CSVDTGEATEAFF. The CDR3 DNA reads TGCAGCGTTGATACGGGGGAGGCCACTGAAGCTTTCTTT.

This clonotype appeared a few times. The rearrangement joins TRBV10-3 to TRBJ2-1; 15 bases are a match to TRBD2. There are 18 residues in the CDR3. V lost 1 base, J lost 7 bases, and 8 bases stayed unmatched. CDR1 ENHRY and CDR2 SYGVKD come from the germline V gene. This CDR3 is CAISEYKAGTSGRNEQFF. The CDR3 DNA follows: TGTGCCATCAGTGAGTATAAAGCCGGGACTAGCGGGAGGAATGAGCAGTTCTTC.

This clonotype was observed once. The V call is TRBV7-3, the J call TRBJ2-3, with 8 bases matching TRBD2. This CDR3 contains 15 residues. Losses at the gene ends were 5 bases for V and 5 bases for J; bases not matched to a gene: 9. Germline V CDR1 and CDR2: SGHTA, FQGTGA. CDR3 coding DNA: TGTGCCAGCAGCAACAGATCGGGAGGGATAGATACGCAGTATTTT. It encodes CASSNRSGGIDTQYF.

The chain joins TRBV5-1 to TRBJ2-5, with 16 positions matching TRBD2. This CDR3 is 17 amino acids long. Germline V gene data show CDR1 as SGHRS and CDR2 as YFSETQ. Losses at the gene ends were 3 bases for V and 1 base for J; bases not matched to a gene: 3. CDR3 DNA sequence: TGCGCCAGCAGCTCGGGACTAGCGGGAGGGATCCAAGAGACCCAGTACTTC. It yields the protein CASSSGLAGGIQETQYF.

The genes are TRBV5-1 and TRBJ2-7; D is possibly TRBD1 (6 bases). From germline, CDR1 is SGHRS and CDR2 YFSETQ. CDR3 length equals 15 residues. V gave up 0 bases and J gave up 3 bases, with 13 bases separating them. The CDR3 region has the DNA TGCGCCAGCAGCTTGGTGGGGGCGCCCATCTACGAGCAGTACTTC. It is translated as CASSLVGAPIYEQYF.

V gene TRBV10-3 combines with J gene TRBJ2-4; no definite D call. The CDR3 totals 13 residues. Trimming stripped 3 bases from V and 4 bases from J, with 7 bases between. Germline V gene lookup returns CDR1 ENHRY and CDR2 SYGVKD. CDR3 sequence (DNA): TGTGCCATCAGTGACAGCAGGAAAAACATTCAGTACTTC. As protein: CAISDSRKNIQYF.

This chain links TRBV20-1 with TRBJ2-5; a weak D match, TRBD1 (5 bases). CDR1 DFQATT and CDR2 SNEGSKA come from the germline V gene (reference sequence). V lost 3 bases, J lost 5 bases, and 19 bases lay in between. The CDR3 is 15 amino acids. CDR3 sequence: CSARPPSGAWETQYF. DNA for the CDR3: TGCAGTGCTAGGCCCCCCAGTGGGGCCTGGGAGACCCAGTACTTC.

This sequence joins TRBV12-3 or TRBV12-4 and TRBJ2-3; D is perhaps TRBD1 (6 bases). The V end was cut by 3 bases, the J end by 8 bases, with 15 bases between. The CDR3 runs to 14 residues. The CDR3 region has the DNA TGTGCCAGCAGTTTTAATCAGGGGCTCGGTACGCAGTATTTT. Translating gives CASSFNQGLGTQYF.

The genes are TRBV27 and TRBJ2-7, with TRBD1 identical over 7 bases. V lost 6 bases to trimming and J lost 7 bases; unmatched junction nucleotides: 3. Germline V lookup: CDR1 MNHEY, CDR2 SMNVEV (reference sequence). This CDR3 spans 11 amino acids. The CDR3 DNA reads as TGTGCCAGCAGCCGCAGGGGGGAGCAGTACTTC. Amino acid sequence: CASSRRGEQYF.